Listed below are T cell receptor beta chains from one sample, sequenced in a study of response to subunit inactivated influenza vaccine. TCRdb independently ran MiXCR on the RT-PCR reads; one entry per CDR3 protein. The sample shows hundreds of thousands of distinct CDR3 sequences, about 14% of them seen only once. The sample consisted of PBMCs from blood, taken 14 to 15 days before vaccination. Every receptor here comes from a man aged 50 to 59 who received an inactivated influenza vaccine. CDR3s include the opening cysteine and the closing phenylalanine or tryptophan. The D gene is left open where the match is weak. Part of the rows lack a size; the others show once, few, many or a class for expanded clones.

v_gene	d_gene	j_gene	abundance	CDR3nt	CDR3aa
TRBV20-1	.	TRBJ1-4	.	TGCAGTGCTAGAGATAGTACGAGGGGCCAACGGAGTGGAAAACTGTTTTTT	CSARDSTRGQRSGKLFF
TRBV7-2	TRBD1	TRBJ2-2	few	TGTGCCAGCAGCTTTAGGGGACAGGATACCGGGGAGCTGTTTTTT	CASSFRGQDTGELFF
TRBV20-1	.	TRBJ2-7	few	TGCAGTGCTAGTAAGGGGGACATATCCTACGAGCAGTACTTC	CSASKGDISYEQYF
TRBV7-9	.	TRBJ1-3	few	TGTGCCAGCAGATTACTAAGCTCTGGAAACACCATATATTTT	CASRLLSSGNTIYF
TRBV4-1	TRBD1	TRBJ2-7	few	TGCGCCAGCAGCCAAGAGGGGGACAGGGGAACCTACGAGCAGTACTTC	CASSQEGDRGTYEQYF
TRBV7-2	TRBD2	TRBJ2-7	.	TGTGCCAGCAGCTCACCGGGACTAGCGTACAGCGAGCAGTACTTC	CASSSPGLAYSEQYF
TRBV12-3/TRBV12-4	.	TRBJ2-5	.	TGTGCCAGCAGTCATGACTCGCGTAGTCCCCAGTACTTC	CASSHDSRSPQYF
TRBV28	.	TRBJ1-6	few	TGTGCCAGCAGTAGGCAGGGGAGATCACCCCTCCACTTT	CASSRQGRSPLHF
TRBV5-1	TRBD1	TRBJ1-1	few	TGCGCCAGCAGCTTGGGACAGGGGTGGAACGAAGCTTTCTTT	CASSLGQGWNEAFF
TRBV5-1	.	TRBJ2-1	many	TGCGCCAGCAGCTTGGTCCCTAGACTACCTATTCTTTCCGGACGACCCTACAATGAGCAGTTCTTC	CASSLVPRLPILSGRPYNEQFF
TRBV15	.	TRBJ2-3	.	TGTGCCACCAGCAGAGCTGGGTCGGATACGCAGTATTTT	CATSRAGSDTQYF
TRBV12-3/TRBV12-4	.	TRBJ1-2	few	TGTGCCAGCAGGGGGGCAGGGATTAACTATGGCTACACCTTC	CASRGAGINYGYTF
TRBV5-4	TRBD2	TRBJ2-3	few	TGTGCCAGCAGCTTGGGGACTAGCGGGCCCACCACAGATACGCAGTATTTT	CASSLGTSGPTTDTQYF
TRBV11-2	TRBD2	TRBJ2-7	many	TGTGCCAGCAGATCCAGGGGCGTACTAGCGGGGGCCCAAACCTCCTACGAGCAGTACTTC	CASRSRGVLAGAQTSYEQYF
TRBV5-1	.	TRBJ2-5	few	TGCGCCAGCAGCTTGACACCCCTCCCAGGGGCGCGGGGAGAGACCCAGTACTTC	CASSLTPLPGARGETQYF
TRBV15	TRBD2	TRBJ2-3	many	TGTGCCACCAGCAGAGCCATAGCGGGGAGCACAGATACGCAGTATTTT	CATSRAIAGSTDTQYF
TRBV5-1	TRBD1	TRBJ1-2	.	TGCGCCAGCAGCTTCCGACCGCGACAGGGGAATGGCTACACCTTC	CASSFRPRQGNGYTF
TRBV29-1	.	TRBJ2-3	.	TGCAGCGCTATAGGGACCGGAGGTAGAGATACGCAGTATTTT	CSAIGTGGRDTQYF
TRBV28	.	TRBJ2-3	.	TGTGCCAGCAGCCCCAACAGGGTTGAGTTTACGCAGTATTTT	CASSPNRVEFTQYF
TRBV12-3/TRBV12-4	TRBD1	TRBJ1-2	.	TGTGCCAGCAGTTTAGCGCAGGGGGCATGGGGCTACACCTTC	CASSLAQGAWGYTF
TRBV9	.	TRBJ2-3	few	TGTGCCAGCAGCGTAGAAGGGACAACTCGGGATACGCAGTATTTT	CASSVEGTTRDTQYF
TRBV5-1	TRBD2	TRBJ2-3	few	TGCGCCAGCAGCTTGATGGCAGCGGGGACAGATACGCAGTATTTT	CASSLMAAGTDTQYF
TRBV24-1	.	TRBJ2-2	.	TGTGCCACCAGTGCCCCAAGACAAGGACGCAACACCGGGGAGCTGTTTTTT	CATSAPRQGRNTGELFF
TRBV7-9	.	TRBJ1-6	.	TGTGCCAGCAGCTTAGGTGGTCCCGTCTCGGCTTCACCCCTCCACTTT	CASSLGGPVSASPLHF
TRBV16	.	TRBJ1-1	few	TGTGCCAGCAGCCATTTCGGGCAGATGAACACTGAAGCTTTCTTT	CASSHFGQMNTEAFF
TRBV6-1	.	TRBJ1-6	.	TGTGCCAGCATCCAGGGGAACGAATATTCACCCCTCCACTTT	CASIQGNEYSPLHF
TRBV7-2	.	TRBJ2-2	.	TGTGCCAGCAGCTTAGTTCGCGGGGAGCTGTTTTTT	CASSLVRGELFF
TRBV5-4	.	TRBJ1-6	few	TGTGCCAGCAGCTTGGAAGAGACTCGGAATTCACCCCTCCACTTT	CASSLEETRNSPLHF
TRBV5-1	TRBD1	TRBJ2-5	few	TGCGCCAGCATGGCAGGTCGACAGGGGGCTTGGGAAGAGACCCAGTACTTC	CASMAGRQGAWEETQYF
TRBV9	.	TRBJ1-1	.	TGTGCCAGCAGCCCCAGCGTTTTCGGGGACACTGAAGCTTTCTTT	CASSPSVFGDTEAFF
TRBV7-9	TRBD1	TRBJ2-7	few	TGTGCCAGCAGCTTAGCGTACGGGACAGGGGCCTACGAGCAGTACTTC	CASSLAYGTGAYEQYF
TRBV5-5	TRBD1	TRBJ2-2	few	TGTGCCAGCAGCTCCCCGGGACAGGGTAATCGGGAGCTGTTTTTT	CASSSPGQGNRELFF
TRBV7-2	TRBD2	TRBJ2-2	few	TGTGCCAGCAGCGGAAGCGGGAGGAGGGGCGGGGAGCTGTTTTTT	CASSGSGRRGGELFF
TRBV7-9	TRBD2	TRBJ2-1	.	TGTGCCAGCAGCTTAGGGGGACTAGCGGGGGGAGAGCAGTTCTTC	CASSLGGLAGGEQFF
TRBV4-3	.	TRBJ2-7	many	TGCGCCAGCAGCCAAGATTTGGGATACGAGCAGTACTTC	CASSQDLGYEQYF
TRBV20-1	.	TRBJ2-4	.	TGCAGTGCTGACTCCATGATAAACATTCAGTACTTC	CSADSMINIQYF
TRBV9	.	TRBJ1-1	.	TGTGCCAGCAGCGTAGGGGCCCACGGCACTGAAGCTTTCTTT	CASSVGAHGTEAFF
TRBV7-9	.	TRBJ2-1	.	TGTGCCAGCACCGAACCGGCAGGAACTAACGATGAGCAGTTCTTC	CASTEPAGTNDEQFF
TRBV9	.	TRBJ2-7	.	TGTGCCAGCAACTCCCAGGGAGCCCCCTACGAGCAGTACTTC	CASNSQGAPYEQYF
TRBV29-1	TRBD1	TRBJ1-2	few	TGCAGCGTTGAAGATCGTGGACAGGGTAACTATGGCTACACCTTC	CSVEDRGQGNYGYTF
TRBV7-9	.	TRBJ2-3	few	TGTGCCAGCAGCTTATATGCAGGGGGCACAGATACGCAGTATTTT	CASSLYAGGTDTQYF
TRBV4-2	.	TRBJ2-7	.	TGTGCCAGCAGCCACCTCGGCAGCGGGACAGTCTACGAGCAGTACTTC	CASSHLGSGTVYEQYF
TRBV30	.	TRBJ1-5	.	TGTGCCTGGGATAATACGGGCAATCAGCCCCAGCATTTT	CAWDNTGNQPQHF
TRBV10-3	.	TRBJ2-5	.	TGTGCCACCTCGACTAGGGGGGCGGAGACCCAGTACTTC	CATSTRGAETQYF
TRBV12-3/TRBV12-4	.	TRBJ1-6	many	TGTGCCAGCACCAATTATCGGACACCCCTCCACTTT	CASTNYRTPLHF
TRBV20-1	.	TRBJ2-4	.	TGCAGTGCGATTCGGGGGTCGAAAAACATTCAGTACTTC	CSAIRGSKNIQYF